This entry concerns a single T cell receptor beta chain. The sample belongs to a study of blood T cell repertoires in COVID-19. Study-wide context: The study drew acute and convalescent COVID-19 samples from the United States, Italy and Spain. T cells, B-cell-depleted T cells, or PBMCs provided the cDNA or gDNA that served as material.

CDR3 length: 15 residues. The V and J ends lost 5 bases and 0 bases, in that order; junction bases with no gene match: 4. Germline loops: CDR1 SGHNT, CDR2 YENEEA. Sequencing used immunoSEQ multiplex PCR; TCRdb keeps in-frame clones, though not all of them. Among around 380,000 clones listed, approximately 87% were seen once. Categorization into cohorts depended on clinical history that participants reported. Sequences were obtained from PBMCs or T cells enriched from blood (not recorded which). The genes are TRBV11-3 and TRBJ2-3; TRBD2 matches at 8 bases. The sequence came from a young man who had recovered from COVID-19. The CDR3 region has the DNA TGTGCCAGCAGCGCGGCGGGGGGTAGCACAGATACGCAGTATTTT. Its protein is CASSAAGGSTDTQYF.